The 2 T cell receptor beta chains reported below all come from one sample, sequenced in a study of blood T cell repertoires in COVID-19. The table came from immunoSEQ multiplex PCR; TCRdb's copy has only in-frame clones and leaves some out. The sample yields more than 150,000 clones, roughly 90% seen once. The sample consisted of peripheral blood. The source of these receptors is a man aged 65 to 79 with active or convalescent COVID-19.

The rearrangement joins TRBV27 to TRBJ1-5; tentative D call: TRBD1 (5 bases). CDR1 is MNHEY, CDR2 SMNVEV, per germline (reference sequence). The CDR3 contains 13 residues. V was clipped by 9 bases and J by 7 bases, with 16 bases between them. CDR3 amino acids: CASRRGEWQPQHF. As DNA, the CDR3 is TGTGCCAGTCGACGGGGGGAGTGGCAGCCCCAGCATTTT.

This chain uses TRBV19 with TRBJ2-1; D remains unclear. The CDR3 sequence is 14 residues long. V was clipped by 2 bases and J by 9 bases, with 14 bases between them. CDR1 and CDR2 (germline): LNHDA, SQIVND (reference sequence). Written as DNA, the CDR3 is TGTGCCAGTAGTATACTGGCCCTTTCGGGTGAGCAGTTCTTC. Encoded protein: CASSILALSGEQFF.